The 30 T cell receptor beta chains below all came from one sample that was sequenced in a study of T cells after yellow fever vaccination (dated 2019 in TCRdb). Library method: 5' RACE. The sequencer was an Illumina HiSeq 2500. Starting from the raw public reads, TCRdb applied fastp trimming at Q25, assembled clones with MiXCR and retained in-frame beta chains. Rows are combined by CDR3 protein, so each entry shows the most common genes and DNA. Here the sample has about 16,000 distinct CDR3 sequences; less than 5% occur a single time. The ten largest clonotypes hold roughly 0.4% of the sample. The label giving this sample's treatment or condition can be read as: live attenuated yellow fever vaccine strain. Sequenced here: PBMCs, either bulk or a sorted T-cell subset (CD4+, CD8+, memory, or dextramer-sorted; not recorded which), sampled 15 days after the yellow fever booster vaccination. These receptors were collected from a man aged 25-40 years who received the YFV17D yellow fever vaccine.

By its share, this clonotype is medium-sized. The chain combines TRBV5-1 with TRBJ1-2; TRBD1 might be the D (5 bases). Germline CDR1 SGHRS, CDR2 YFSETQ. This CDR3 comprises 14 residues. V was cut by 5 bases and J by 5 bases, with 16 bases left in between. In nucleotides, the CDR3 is TGCGCCAGCAGGTTCGAAGGGACTCTTTATGGCTACACCTTC. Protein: CASRFEGTLYGYTF.

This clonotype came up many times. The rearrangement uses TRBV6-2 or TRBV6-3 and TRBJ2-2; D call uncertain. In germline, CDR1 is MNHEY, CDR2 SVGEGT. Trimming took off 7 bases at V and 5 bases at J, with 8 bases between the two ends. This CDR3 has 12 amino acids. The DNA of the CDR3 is TGTGCCAGCACCAGCGTAACCGGGGAGCTGTTTTTT. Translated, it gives CASTSVTGELFF.

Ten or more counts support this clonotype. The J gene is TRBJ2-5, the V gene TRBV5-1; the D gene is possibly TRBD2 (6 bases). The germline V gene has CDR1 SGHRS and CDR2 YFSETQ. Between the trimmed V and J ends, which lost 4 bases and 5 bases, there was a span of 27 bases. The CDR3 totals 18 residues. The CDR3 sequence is CASSGGSGGGKILETQYF. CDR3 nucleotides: TGCGCCAGCAGCGGGGGGTCAGGTGGCGGGAAAATTCTGGAGACCCAGTACTTC.

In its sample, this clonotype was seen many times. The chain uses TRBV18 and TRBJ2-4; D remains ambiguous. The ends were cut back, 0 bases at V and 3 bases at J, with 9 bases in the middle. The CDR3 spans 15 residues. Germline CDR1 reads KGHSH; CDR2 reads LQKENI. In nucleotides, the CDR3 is TGTGCCAGCTCACCACCCGCGTCAGGCAAAAACATTCAGTACTTC. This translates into CASSPPASGKNIQYF. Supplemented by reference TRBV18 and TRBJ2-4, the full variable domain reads NAGVMQNPRHLVRRRGQEARLRCSPMKGHSHVYWYRQLPEEGLKFMVYLQKENIIDESGMPKERFSAEFPKEGPSILRIQQVVRGDSAAYFCASSPPASGKNIQYFGAGTRLSVL.

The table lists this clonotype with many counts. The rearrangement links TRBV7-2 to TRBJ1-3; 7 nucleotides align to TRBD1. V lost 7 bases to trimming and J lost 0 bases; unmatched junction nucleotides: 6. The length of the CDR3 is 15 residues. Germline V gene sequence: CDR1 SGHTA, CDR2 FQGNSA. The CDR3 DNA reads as TGTGCCAGCACCTTGGGACAGAGCTCTGGAAACACCATATATTTT. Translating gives CASTLGQSSGNTIYF.

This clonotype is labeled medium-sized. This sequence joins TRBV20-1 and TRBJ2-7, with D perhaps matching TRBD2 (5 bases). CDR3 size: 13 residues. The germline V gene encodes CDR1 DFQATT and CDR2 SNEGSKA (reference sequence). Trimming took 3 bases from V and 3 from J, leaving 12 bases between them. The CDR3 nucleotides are TGCAGTGCTAGGGCGCCTAGCAGCTACGAGCAGTACTTC. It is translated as CSARAPSSYEQYF.

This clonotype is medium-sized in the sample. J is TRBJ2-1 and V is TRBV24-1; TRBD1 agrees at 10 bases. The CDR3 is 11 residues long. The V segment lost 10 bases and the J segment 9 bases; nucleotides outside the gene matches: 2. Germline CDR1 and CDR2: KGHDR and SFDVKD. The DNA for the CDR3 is TGTGCCACTGGACAGGGGGGTGAGCAGTTCTTC. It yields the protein CATGQGGEQFF.

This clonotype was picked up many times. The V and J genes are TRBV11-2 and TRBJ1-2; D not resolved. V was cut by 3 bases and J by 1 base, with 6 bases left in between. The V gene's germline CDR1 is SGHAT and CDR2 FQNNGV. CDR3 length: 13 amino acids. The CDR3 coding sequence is TGTGCCAGCAGCTTCGGGATTAACTATGGCTACACCTTC. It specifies CASSFGINYGYTF.

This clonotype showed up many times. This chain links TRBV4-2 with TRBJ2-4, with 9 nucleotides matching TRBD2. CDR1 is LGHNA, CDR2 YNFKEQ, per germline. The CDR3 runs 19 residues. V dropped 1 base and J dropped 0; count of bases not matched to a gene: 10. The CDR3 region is CASSQVSSGEKLAKNIQYF. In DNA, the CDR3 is TGTGCCAGCAGCCAAGTTTCTAGCGGGGAGAAACTAGCCAAAAACATTCAGTACTTC.

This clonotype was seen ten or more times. CDR3 loop: CASSLVGADTQYF. Written as DNA, the CDR3 is TGTGCCAGCAGCTTGGTAGGGGCCGATACGCAGTATTTT. The J gene is TRBJ2-3, the V gene TRBV7-3; maybe TRBD1 (5 bases). CDR1 and CDR2 from the germline V gene are SGHTA and FQGTGA. CDR3 length: 13 residues. Trimming shortened V by 3 bases and J by 6 bases, and 10 bases separated the two germline ends.

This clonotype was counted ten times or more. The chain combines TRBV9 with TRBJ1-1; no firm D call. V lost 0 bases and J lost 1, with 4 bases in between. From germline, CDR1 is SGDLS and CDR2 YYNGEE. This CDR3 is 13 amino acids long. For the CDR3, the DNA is TGTGCCAGCAGCGTAGGGCGGAACACTGAAGCTTTCTTT. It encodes CASSVGRNTEAFF.

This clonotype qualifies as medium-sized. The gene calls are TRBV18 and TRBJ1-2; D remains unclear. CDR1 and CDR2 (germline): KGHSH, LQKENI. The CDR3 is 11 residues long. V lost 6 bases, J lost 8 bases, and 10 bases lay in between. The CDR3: CASSSPRGYTF. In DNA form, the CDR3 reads TGTGCCAGCTCTTCCCCCCGGGGCTACACCTTC.

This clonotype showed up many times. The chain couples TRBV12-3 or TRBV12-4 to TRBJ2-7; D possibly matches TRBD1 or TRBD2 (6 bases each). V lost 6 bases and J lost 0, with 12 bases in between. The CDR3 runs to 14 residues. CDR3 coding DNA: TGTGCCAGCAGCCCTTGGGGGGCCTCCTACGAGCAGTACTTC. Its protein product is CASSPWGASYEQYF.

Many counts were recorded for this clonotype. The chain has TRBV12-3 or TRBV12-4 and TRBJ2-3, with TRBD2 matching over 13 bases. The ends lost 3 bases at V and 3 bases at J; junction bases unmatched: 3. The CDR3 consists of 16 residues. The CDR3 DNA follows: TGTGCCAGCAGTTTCTGGACTAGCGGGAGTACAGATACGCAGTATTTT. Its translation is CASSFWTSGSTDTQYF.

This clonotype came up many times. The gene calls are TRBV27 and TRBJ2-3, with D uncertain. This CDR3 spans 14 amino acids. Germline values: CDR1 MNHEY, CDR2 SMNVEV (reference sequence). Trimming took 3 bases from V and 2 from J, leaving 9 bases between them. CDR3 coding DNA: TGTGCCAGCAGTTTCGACCCGTACACAGATACGCAGTATTTT. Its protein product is CASSFDPYTDTQYF.

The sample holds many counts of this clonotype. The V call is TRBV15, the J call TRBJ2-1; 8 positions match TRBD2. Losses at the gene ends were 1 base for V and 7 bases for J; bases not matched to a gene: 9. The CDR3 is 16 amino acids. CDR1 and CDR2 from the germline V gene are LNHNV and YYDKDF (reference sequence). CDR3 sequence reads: CATSRAIGRAVNEQFF. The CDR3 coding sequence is TGTGCCACCAGCAGAGCCATCGGGAGGGCCGTAAATGAGCAGTTCTTC.

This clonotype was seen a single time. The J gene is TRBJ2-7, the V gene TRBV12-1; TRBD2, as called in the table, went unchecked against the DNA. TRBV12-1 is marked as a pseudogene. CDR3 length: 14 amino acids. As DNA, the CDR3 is TGTGCCATCAGCCCCGGACTCATTTGCTACGAGCAGTACTTC. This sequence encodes CAISPGLICYEQYF.

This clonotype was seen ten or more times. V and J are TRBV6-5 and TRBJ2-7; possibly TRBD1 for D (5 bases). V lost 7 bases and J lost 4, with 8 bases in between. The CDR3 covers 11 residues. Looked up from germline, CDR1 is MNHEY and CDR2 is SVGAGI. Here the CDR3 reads CASTQGYEQYF. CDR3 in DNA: TGTGCCAGCACCCAGGGATACGAGCAGTACTTC.

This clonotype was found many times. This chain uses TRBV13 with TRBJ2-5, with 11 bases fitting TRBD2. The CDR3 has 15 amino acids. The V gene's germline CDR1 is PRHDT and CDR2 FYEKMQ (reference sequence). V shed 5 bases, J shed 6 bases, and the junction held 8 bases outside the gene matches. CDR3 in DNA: TGTGCCAGCAGCCCCCGGACTAGCGGGCGGCAGACCCAGTACTTC. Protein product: CASSPRTSGRQTQYF. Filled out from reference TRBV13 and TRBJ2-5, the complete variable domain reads AAGVIQSPRHLIKEKRETATLKCYPIPRHDTVYWYQQGPGQDPQFLISFYEKMQSDKGSIPDRFSAQQFSDYHSELNMSSLELGDSALYFCASSPRTSGRQTQYFGPGTRLLVL.

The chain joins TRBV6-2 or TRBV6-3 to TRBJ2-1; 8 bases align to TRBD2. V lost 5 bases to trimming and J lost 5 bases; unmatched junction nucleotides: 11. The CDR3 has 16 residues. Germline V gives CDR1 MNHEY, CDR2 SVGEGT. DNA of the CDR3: TGTGCCAGCAGTCGCCCCTGGCGGGAGGAAAACAATGAGCAGTTCTTC. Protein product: CASSRPWREENNEQFF.

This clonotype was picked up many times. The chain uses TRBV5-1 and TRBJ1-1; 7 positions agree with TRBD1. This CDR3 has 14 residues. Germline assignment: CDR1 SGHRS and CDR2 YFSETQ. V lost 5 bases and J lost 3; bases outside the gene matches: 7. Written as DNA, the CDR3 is TGCGCCAGCAGTACGACAGGGTTGGACACTGAAGCTTTCTTT. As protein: CASSTTGLDTEAFF.

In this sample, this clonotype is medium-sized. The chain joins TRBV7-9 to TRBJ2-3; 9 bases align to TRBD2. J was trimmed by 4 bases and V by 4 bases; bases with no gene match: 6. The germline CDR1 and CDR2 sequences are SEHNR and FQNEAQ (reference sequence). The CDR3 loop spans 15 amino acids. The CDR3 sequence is CASSYPRGGPDTQYF. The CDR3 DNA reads TGTGCCAGCAGCTATCCGCGGGGGGGCCCAGATACGCAGTATTTT.

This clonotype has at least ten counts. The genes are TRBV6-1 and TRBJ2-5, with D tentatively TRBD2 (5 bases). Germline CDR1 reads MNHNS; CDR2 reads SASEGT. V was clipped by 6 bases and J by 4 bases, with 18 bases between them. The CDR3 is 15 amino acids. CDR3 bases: TGTGCCAGCAGAGCTACGTGGACGGCGGGAGAGACCCAGTACTTC. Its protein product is CASRATWTAGETQYF.

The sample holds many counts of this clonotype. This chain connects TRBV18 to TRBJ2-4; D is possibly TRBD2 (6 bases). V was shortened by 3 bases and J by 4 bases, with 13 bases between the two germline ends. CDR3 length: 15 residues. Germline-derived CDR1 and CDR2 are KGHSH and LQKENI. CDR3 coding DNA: TGTGCCAGCTCACCGGGGGGACCGCCTAAAAACATTCAGTACTTC. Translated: CASSPGGPPKNIQYF.

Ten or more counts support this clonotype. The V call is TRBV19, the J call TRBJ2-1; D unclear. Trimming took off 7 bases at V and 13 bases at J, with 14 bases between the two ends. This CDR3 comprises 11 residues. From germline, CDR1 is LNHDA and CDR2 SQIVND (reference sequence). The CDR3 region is CASTLYGYQFF. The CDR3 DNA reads TGTGCCAGTACCCTATATGGGTATCAGTTCTTC.

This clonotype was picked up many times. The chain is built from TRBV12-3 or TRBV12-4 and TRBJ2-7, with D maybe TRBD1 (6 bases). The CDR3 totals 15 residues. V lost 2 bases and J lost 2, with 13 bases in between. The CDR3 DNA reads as TGTGCCAGCAGTTTATGGGGGCGGACAACCTACGAGCAGTACTTC. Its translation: CASSLWGRTTYEQYF.

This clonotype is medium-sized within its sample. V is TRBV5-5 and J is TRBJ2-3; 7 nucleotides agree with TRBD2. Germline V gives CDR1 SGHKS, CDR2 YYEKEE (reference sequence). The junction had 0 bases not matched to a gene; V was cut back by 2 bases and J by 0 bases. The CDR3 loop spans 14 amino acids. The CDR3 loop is CASSLAGSTDTQYF. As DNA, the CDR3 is TGTGCCAGCAGCTTAGCGGGAAGCACAGATACGCAGTATTTT.

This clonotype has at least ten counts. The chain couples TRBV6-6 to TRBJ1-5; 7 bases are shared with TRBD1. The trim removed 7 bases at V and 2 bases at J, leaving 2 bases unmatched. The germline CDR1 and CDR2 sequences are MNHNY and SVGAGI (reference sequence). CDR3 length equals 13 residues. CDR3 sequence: CASNTGGNQPQHF. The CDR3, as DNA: TGTGCCAGCAATACAGGGGGCAATCAGCCCCAGCATTTT.

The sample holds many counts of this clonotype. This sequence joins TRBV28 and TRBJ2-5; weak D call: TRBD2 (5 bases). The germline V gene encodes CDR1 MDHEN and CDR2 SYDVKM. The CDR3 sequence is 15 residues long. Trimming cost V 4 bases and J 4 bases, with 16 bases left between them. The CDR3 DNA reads TGTGCCAGCAGTTCCCCGTCTAGCCCCTTAGAGACCCAGTACTTC. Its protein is CASSSPSSPLETQYF. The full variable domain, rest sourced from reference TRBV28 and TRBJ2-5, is DVKVTQSSRYLVKRTGEKVFLECVQDMDHENMFWYRQDPGLGLRLIYFSYDVKMKEKGDIPEGYSVSREKKERFSLILESASTNQTSMYLCASSSPSSPLETQYFGPGTRLLVL.

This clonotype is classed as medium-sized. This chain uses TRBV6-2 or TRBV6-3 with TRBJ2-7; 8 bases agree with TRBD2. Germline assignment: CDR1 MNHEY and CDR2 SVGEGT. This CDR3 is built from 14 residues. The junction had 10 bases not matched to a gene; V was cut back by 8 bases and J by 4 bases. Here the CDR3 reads CASGGGAGVYEQYF. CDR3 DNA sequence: TGTGCCAGCGGAGGGGGAGCGGGAGTTTACGAGCAGTACTTC.